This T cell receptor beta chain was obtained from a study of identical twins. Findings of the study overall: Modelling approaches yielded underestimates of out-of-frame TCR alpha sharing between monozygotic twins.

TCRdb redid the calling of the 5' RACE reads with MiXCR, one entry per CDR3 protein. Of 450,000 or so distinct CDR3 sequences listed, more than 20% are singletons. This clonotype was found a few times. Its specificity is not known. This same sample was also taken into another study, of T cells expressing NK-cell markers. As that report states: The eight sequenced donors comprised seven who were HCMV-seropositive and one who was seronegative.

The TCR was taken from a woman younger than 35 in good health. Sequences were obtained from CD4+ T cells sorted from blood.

The CDR3, as DNA: TGTGCCAGCAGCCTAGGGGTTTTCAACACTGAAGCTTTCTTT. Its translation is CASSLGVFNTEAFF. The chain employs TRBV5-6 and TRBJ1-1; D perhaps matches TRBD1 (5 bases). Germline CDR1 reads SGHDT; CDR2 reads YYEEEE. The V gene lost 4 bases and the J gene lost 2 bases, with 12 bases spanning the gap. The length of the CDR3 is 14 residues.